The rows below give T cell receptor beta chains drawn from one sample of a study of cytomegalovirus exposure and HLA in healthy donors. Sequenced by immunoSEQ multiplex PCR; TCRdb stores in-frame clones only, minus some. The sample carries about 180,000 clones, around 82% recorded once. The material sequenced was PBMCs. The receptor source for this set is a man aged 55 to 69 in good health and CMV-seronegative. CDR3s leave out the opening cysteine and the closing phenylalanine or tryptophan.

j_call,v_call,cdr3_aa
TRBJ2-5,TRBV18,ASSPLGGVGETQY
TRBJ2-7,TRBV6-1,ASSEGGALREQY
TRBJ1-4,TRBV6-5,ASRLDRGPIQKLF
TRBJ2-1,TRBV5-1,ASSFGGANNEQF
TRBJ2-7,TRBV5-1,ASSAGTASVEQY
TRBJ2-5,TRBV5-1,ASSRTQRETQY
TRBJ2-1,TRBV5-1,ASSLAGQTYNEQF
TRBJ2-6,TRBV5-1,ASSLAGGRGGANVLT
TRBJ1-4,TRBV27,ASKFSGTPREKLF
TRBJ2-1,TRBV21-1,ASSKEGVCRDRLYNEQF
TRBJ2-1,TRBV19,ASTLQGNNNEQF
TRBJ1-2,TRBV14,ASSPRDRASGNYGYP
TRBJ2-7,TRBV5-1,ASSSIADRALYEQY
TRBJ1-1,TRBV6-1,ASSDTGVFRGSF
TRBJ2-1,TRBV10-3,AISDTSGLLNNEQF
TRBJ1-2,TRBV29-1,SVEGQSYGYT
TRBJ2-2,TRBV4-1,ASSPGGSGELF
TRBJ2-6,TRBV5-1,ASSPSWTGANVLT
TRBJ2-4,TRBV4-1,ASSPGLAGGAKNIQY
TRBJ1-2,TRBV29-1,SVDRSSANYGYT
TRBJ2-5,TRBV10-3,AISEARGTQY
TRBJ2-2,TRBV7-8,ASSRTSGANTGELF
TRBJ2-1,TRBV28,ASSGGLAGNNEQF
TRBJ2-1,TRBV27,ASFAGTGNLGEQF
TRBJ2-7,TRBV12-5,ASGFSQDPRQASEQY
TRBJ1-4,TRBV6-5,ASSYYGAGGGEKLF
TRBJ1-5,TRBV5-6,ASSRLYSNQPQN
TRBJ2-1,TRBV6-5,ASRSTVAAGNEQF
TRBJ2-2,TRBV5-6,ASSLFRGRNTGELF
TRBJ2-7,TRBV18,ASSRRGVDEQY
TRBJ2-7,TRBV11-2,ASSPLGVEQY
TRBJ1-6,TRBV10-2,ASSEYPGEDSPLH
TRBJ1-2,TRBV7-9,ASSLGRRDYGYP
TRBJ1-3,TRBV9,ASSVGDSSGNTIY
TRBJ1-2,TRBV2,ASSESGATGGYGYT
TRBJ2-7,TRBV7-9,ASSLRDRDPYEQY
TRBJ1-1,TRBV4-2,ASSQDRGANTEAF
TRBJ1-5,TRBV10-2,ASRGGVDRPQN
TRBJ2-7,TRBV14,ASSQGLAGGGYEQY
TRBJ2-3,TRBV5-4,ASSLAGTDTQY
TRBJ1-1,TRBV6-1,ASSEVAGISSAF
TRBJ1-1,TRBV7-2,ASSLRPGGLGTEAF
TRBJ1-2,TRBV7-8,ASSFGDRGGYGYT
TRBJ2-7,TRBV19,ASSISGLAGGYEQY
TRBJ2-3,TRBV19,ASSSGGALDTQY
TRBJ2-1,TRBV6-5,ASSYGTWSSYNEQF
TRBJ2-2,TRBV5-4,ASSWGQGRGELF
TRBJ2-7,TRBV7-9,ASSSGWGQGYEQY
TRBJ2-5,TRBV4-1,ASSLGTLETQY
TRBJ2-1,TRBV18,ASSPYSQGDSYNEQF
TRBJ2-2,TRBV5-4,ASGLNQRVSTGELF
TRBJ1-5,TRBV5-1,ASSPEGTAGNQPQH
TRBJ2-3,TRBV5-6,ASSHGQGAQY
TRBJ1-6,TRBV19,ASSSTGNSPLH
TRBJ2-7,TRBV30,AWSLSAQGRKY
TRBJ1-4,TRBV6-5,ASNPGGGGGKLF
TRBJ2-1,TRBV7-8,ASSLDPTSGSWNEQF